One and the same sample provided the 27 T cell receptor beta chains below, sequenced in a study of tumor-infiltrating lymphocytes in glioblastoma multiforme. Multiple V-beta primers and a C-beta primer amplified TCRB from RNA. TCRdb reprocessed the multiplex PCR reads via MiXCR and lists one record per CDR3 protein. The sample holds just under 20,000 distinct CDR3 sequences, 55% to 70% seen once. The sequenced sample was peripheral blood. Source of these receptors: a male donor with glioblastoma.

The rearrangement joins TRBV13 to TRBJ1-4; possible D gene TRBD1, 6 bases. Germline CDR1 and CDR2: PRHDT and FYEKMQ (reference sequence). This CDR3 spans 15 amino acids. V lost 1 base to trimming and J lost 6 bases, with 12 bases between them. The CDR3 bases are TGTGCCAGCAGCTTAGATGGGGGGCCGGATGAAAAACTGTTTTTT. As protein: CASSLDGGPDEKLFF.

This chain links TRBV11-2 with TRBJ2-5, with 9 positions matching TRBD2. V shed 6 bases, J shed 1 base, and the junction held 6 bases outside the gene matches. CDR1 SGHAT and CDR2 FQNNGV come from the germline V gene. The CDR3 has 15 amino acids. DNA for the CDR3: TGTGCCAGCAGGGCAAAGGGACTAGCCCAAGAGACCCAGTACTTC. As protein: CASRAKGLAQETQYF.

This clonotype was found once. A read error may account for a junction end that differs from germline. This sequence joins TRBV6-1 and TRBJ2-1; D unresolved. Per the germline V gene, CDR1 is MNHNS and CDR2 is SASEGT. This CDR3 has 13 residues. CDR3 amino acids: CVSSGPSRRRQLF. CDR3 DNA sequence: TGTGTCAGCAGTGGGCCCTCAAGACGAAGGCAGCTCTTC.

The chain carries TRBV6-5 and TRBJ2-1; D gene ambiguous. Germline V gene lookup returns CDR1 MNHEY and CDR2 SVGAGI. This CDR3 has 14 residues. CDR3 nucleotide sequence: TGTACCTGCAGTTACGGGCCGGGCCTCGGTGAGCAGTTCTTC. This encodes CTCSYGPGLGEQFF.

Turning to this clonotype: A much larger clone is a single base away; this may be a read error. The chain employs TRBV25-1 and TRBJ2-1, with TRBD1 identical over 8 bases. This CDR3 is 15 amino acids long. CDR1 is MGHDK and CDR2 is SYGVNS in the germline V gene. The CDR3 nucleotides read TGTGCCAACAGTGAAACAGGGGGCTCCTACAATGAGCAGTTCTTC. Its protein is CANSETGGSYNEQFF.

The chain employs TRBV29-1 and TRBJ2-1, with 10 nucleotides matching TRBD2. With V trimmed by 5 bases and J by 5 bases, 3 bases remained unmatched. The CDR3 sequence is 13 residues long. Germline CDR1 is SQVTM and CDR2 is ANQGSEA. CDR3 sequence reads: CSVWGLANNEQFF. In DNA form, the CDR3 reads TGCAGCGTTTGGGGACTAGCGAACAATGAGCAGTTCTTC.

Note on this clonotype: A read error may account for a junction end that differs from germline. The rearrangement uses TRBV11-2 and TRBJ1-1; D gene uncertain. There are 13 residues in the CDR3. The germline gives CDR1 SGHAT, CDR2 FQNNGV. The CDR3 is CAISLSGVVRAFF. For the CDR3, the DNA is TGTGCCATCAGCTTGAGTGGAGTTGTTCGGGCTTTCTTT.

The V gene is TRBV12-5, the J gene TRBJ2-3, with a tentative D call TRBD2 (5 bases). The CDR3 is 15 amino acids. Germline V gene sequence: CDR1 LGHNT, CDR2 FRNRAP. V was clipped by 5 bases and J by 1 base, with 13 bases between them. CDR3 protein: CASGNKTGGTDTQYF. CDR3 bases: TGTGCTAGTGGTAACAAAACCGGGGGCACAGATACGCAGTATTTT.

This chain links TRBV6-1 with TRBJ2-1, with D perhaps being TRBD1 or TRBD2 (6 bases each). This CDR3 spans 19 amino acids. The germline gives CDR1 MNHNS, CDR2 SASEGT. V lost 0 bases to trimming and J lost 4 bases, with 22 bases between them. Written as DNA, the CDR3 is TGTGCCAGCAGTGAAGCGAGGGGGGCAGGGGCAAGGTTGTACAATGAGCAGTTCTTC. The encoded protein is CASSEARGAGARLYNEQFF.

The V gene is TRBV5-6, the J gene TRBJ1-2, with a tentative D call TRBD1 (5 bases). CDR3 length: 14 residues. Trimming took 4 bases from V and 6 from J, leaving 16 bases between them. Looked up from germline, CDR1 is SGHDT and CDR2 is YYEEEE. CDR3 nucleotides: TGTGCCAGCAGCACTGGGGACGGCTTCGATGGCTACACCTTC. Residues: CASSTGDGFDGYTF.

Remarks on this clonotype: A read error may produce the germline difference seen at one junction end. This chain uses TRBV29-1 with TRBJ2-1; D may be TRBD2 (6 bases). Germline lookup yields CDR1 SQVTM and CDR2 ANQGSEA. This CDR3 has 14 residues. DNA of the CDR3: TGCAGCGCCGAGACTAGTGGGAGTGTGAATGAGCAGTTATTC. This encodes CSAETSGSVNEQLF.

There are a few counts of this clonotype. V is TRBV14 and J is TRBJ2-1; the D gene is possibly TRBD2 (5 bases). The V and J ends lost 6 bases and 4 bases respectively, with 16 bases between them. The CDR3 spans 15 residues. Per germline, CDR1 SGHDN and CDR2 FVKESK. The CDR3 sequence is CASRLSSSPYNEQFF. In DNA, the CDR3 is TGTGCCAGCAGACTCTCTAGCTCCCCTTACAATGAGCAGTTCTTC.

As to this clonotype: A read error is possible here, since a much larger clone lies one base away. V and J are TRBV20-1 and TRBJ2-6, with TRBD1 as a possible D gene (5 bases). There are 14 residues in the CDR3. Per germline, CDR1 DFQATT and CDR2 SNEGSKA (reference sequence). The CDR3: CSAPTAPGANILTF. The CDR3 nucleotides are TGCAGTGCCCCAACAGCCCCTGGGGCCAACATCCTGACTTTC.

The rearrangement joins TRBV20-1 to TRBJ1-2; a weak D match, TRBD1 (6 bases). V lost 1 base and J lost 4, with 10 bases in between. Looked up from germline, CDR1 is DFQATT and CDR2 is SNEGSKA (reference sequence). This CDR3 comprises 13 residues. The CDR3 sequence: CSARAQTGYGYTF. DNA of the CDR3: TGCAGTGCTAGAGCACAGACAGGCTATGGCTACACCTTC.

On this clonotype itself: The junction and the germline gene differ at one end; a read error may be behind it. The V gene is TRBV11-2, the J gene TRBJ2-1, with a possible D match to TRBD1 (6 bases). Germline CDR1 and CDR2: SGHAT and FQNNGV. The CDR3 is made up of 16 amino acids. The CDR3 spells CAGSRDRWKVSNEQFF. The CDR3 bases are TGTGCCGGCAGCCGCGACAGGTGGAAGGTCAGCAATGAGCAGTTCTTC.

Concerning this clonotype: One end of the junction varies from germline; a read error may be responsible. J is TRBJ2-7 and V is TRBV20-1, with 8 bases matching TRBD2. This CDR3 spans 14 amino acids. Germline V gene sequence: CDR1 DFQATT, CDR2 SNEGSKA (reference sequence). As DNA, the CDR3 is TGCATTGCTAGAGGGTCCCAGCGGGGGTACGAACAGTACTTC. It specifies CIARGSQRGYEQYF.

The CDR3 loop is CASSNVGIDTQYF. The CDR3 bases are TGTGCCAGCAGCAACGTTGGTATAGACACGCAGTATTTT. The V gene is TRBV7-9, the J gene TRBJ2-3; D gene uncertain. Germline values: CDR1 SEHNR, CDR2 FQNEAQ (reference sequence). V was trimmed by 5 bases and J by 9 bases, leaving 15 bases between them. CDR3 size: 13 residues.

This clonotype was seen at least ten times. The chain carries TRBV11-1 and TRBJ2-1; possibly TRBD1 for D (5 bases). The CDR3 length is 14 residues. Germline V gives CDR1 SGHAT, CDR2 FQDESV (reference sequence). V was clipped by 2 bases and J by 6 bases, with 11 bases between them. CDR3 amino acids: CASSLLMGLNEQFF. For the CDR3, the DNA is TGTGCCAGCAGCTTATTAATGGGGCTCAATGAGCAGTTCTTC.

A few counts support this clonotype. V gene TRBV5-5 combines with J gene TRBJ1-6; no clear D gene. With 5 bases removed from V and 6 bases from J, the gap between germline ends came to 12 bases. The germline V gene has CDR1 SGHKS and CDR2 YYEKEE (reference sequence). This CDR3 contains 14 residues. The CDR3 spells CASSSVGFNSPLHF. The CDR3, as DNA: TGTGCCAGCAGTTCAGTAGGGTTTAATTCACCCCTCCACTTT.

This clonotype was detected only a few times. CDR3 residues: CASSFPGTGYTF. The CDR3 DNA follows: TGTGCCAGCAGTTTTCCGGGGACTGGCTACACCTTC. The genes are TRBV12-3 or TRBV12-4 and TRBJ1-2; a possible D gene is TRBD1 (5 bases). CDR3 length equals 12 residues. The germline V and J ends were trimmed by 3 bases and 7 bases, with 9 bases remaining between them.

As to this clonotype: No conserved phenylalanine or tryptophan is present at the end of the CDR3, so a read error is the likely explanation. This chain joins TRBV28 and TRBJ2-3; D gene ambiguous. The germline gives CDR1 MDHEN, CDR2 SYDVKM. This CDR3 region has 12 residues. Trimming took off 5 bases at V and 6 bases at J, with 9 bases between the two ends. CDR3 loop: CASSQYDDTQYL. The DNA of the CDR3 is TGTGCCAGCAGTCAATACGATGATACGCAGTATTTG.

Of note for this clonotype: A single base separates this from a much larger clone, so it may be a read error. The chain is built from TRBV5-1 and TRBJ2-7, with D tentatively TRBD2 (5 bases). V lost 7 bases and J lost 5, with 16 bases in between. The CDR3 runs 13 residues. Germline assignment: CDR1 SGHRS and CDR2 YFSETQ. As DNA, the CDR3 is TGCGCCAGCGGAGCGGATGGGAGTGACGAGCAGTACTTC. Protein: CASGADGSDEQYF. The complete variable domain, with remaining parts taken from reference TRBV5-1 and TRBJ2-7, reads KAGVTQTPRYLIKTRGQQVTLSCSPISGHRSVSWYQQTPGQGLQFLFEYFSETQRNKGNFPGRFSGRQFSNSRSEMNVSTLELGDSALYLCASGADGSDEQYFGPGTRLTVT.

With regard to this clonotype: A read error may explain this, as a much larger clone is one base away. J is TRBJ2-5 and V is TRBV30; no reliable D call. Germline V gives CDR1 GTSNPN, CDR2 SVGIG (reference sequence). The CDR3 is made up of 10 amino acids. CDR3 DNA sequence: TGTGCCCGGAGTGGGGAGACCCAGTACTTC. Translation gives CARSGETQYF.

This clonotype was picked up one time. An end of the junction differs from the germline gene, which may be a read error. The chain combines TRBV29-1 with TRBJ2-7; TRBD1 aligns across 8 bases. The CDR3 length is 13 residues. Germline assignment: CDR1 SQVTM and CDR2 ANQGSEA. CDR3 residues: CSIEQGGSYKQYF. CDR3 bases: TGCAGCATTGAACAGGGGGGCTCCTACAAGCAGTACTTC.

The chain employs TRBV11-2 and TRBJ2-1; D is uncertain. The V and J ends lost 8 bases and 6 bases respectively, with 2 bases between them. This CDR3 contains 9 residues. The germline V gene encodes CDR1 SGHAT and CDR2 FQNNGV. CDR3 region: CASFNEQFF. In nucleotides, the CDR3 is TGTGCCAGCTTCAATGAGCAGTTCTTC.

Worth noting for this clonotype: At one end the junction does not follow the germline gene, possibly because of a read error. This chain connects TRBV29-1 to TRBJ2-3, with no clear D. The length of the CDR3 is 13 residues. The germline V gene has CDR1 SQVTM and CDR2 ANQGSEA. CDR3 sequence reads: CSVVNTVPETQYF. In DNA, the CDR3 is TGCAGCGTTGTCAACACAGTTCCAGAAACGCAGTATTTT.

Worth noting for this clonotype: One end of the junction fails to match germline, which may point to a read error. V usage is TRBV11-2 and J usage is TRBJ1-1, with 7 bases aligning to TRBD1. This CDR3 spans 16 amino acids. CDR1 and CDR2 from the germline V gene are SGHAT and FQNNGV. For the CDR3, the DNA is TGTGCCAGCAGCTTAATCCAACAGGGGCTGGAAACTGAAGCTCTCTTT. Amino acid sequence: CASSLIQQGLETEALF.